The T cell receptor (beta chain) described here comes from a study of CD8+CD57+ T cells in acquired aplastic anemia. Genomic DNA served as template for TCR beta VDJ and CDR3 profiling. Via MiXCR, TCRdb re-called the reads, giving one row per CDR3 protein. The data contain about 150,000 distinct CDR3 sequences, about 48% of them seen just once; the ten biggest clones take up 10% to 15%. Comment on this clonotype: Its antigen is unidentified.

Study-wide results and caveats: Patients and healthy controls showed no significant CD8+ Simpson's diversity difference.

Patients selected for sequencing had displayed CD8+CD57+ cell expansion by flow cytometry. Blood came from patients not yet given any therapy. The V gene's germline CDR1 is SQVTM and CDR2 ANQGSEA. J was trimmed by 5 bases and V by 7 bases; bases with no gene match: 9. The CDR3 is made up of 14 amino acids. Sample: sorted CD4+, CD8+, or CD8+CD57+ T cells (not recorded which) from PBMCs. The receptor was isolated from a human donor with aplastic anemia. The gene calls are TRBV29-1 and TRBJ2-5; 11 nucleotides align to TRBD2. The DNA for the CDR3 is TGCAGCGCCAGCATTAGCGGGGGGGCTGAGACCCAGTACTTC. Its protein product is CSASISGGAETQYF. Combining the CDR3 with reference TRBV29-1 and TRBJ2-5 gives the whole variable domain SAVISQKPSRDICQRGTSLTIQCQVDSQVTMMFWYRQQPGQSLTLIATANQGSEATYESGFVIDKFPISRPNLTFSTLTVSNMSPEDSSIYLCSASISGGAETQYFGPGTRLLVL.